This T cell receptor (beta chain) was identified in a study of technical replicates of blood from several donors. Trimming left V 4 bases short and J 3 bases short, with 8 bases between. The germline gives CDR1 SGHRS, CDR2 YFSETQ. The CDR3 has 12 amino acids. Profiled with immunoSEQ multiplex PCR; TCRdb holds only in-frame clones, not every one. The table includes over 50,000 clones, around 87% detected once. Material: PBMCs. The source of this sequence is a human donor in good health. Some clones in this sample may be carry-over from other donors' samples. V and J are TRBV5-1 and TRBJ2-7; possible D gene TRBD1, 5 bases. The CDR3, as DNA: TGCGCCAGCAGCACCGACAGCTACGAGCAGTACTTC. Its translation: CASSTDSYEQYF.